These T cell receptor beta chains were read from a single sample in a study of blood T cell repertoires in COVID-19. Method: immunoSEQ multiplex PCR; TCRdb's copy keeps in-frame clones and lacks some. The table includes approximately 200,000 clones, 86% detected once. Material: PBMCs or T cells enriched from blood (not recorded which). Receptors originate from a woman aged 25 to 39 who had recovered from COVID-19. Each CDR3 is given with its conserved first and last residue. A D gene is named only where the DNA matches it firmly. Expanded clones get a size class; other rows say once, few or many, or leave the size out.

D gene,J gene,clone size,V gene,CDR3 DNA,CDR3 protein
NA,TRBJ2-7,NA,TRBV6-1,TGTGCCAGCAGTGGACCGCCCTGGAGCGGTCAATCCTACGAGCAGTACTTC,CASSGPPWSGQSYEQYF
TRBD2,TRBJ2-7,NA,TRBV9,TGTGCCAGCAGCGTAGCGGGAGGGGTTTACGAGCAGTACTTC,CASSVAGGVYEQYF
TRBD1,TRBJ1-3,NA,TRBV7-2,TGTGCCAGCAGCTTAATGGGACAGGGCGGCTCTGGAAACACCATATATTTT,CASSLMGQGGSGNTIYF
NA,TRBJ1-5,NA,TRBV2,TGTGCCAGCACCCCGACAGAAAATCAGCCCCAGCATTTT,CASTPTENQPQHF
TRBD1,TRBJ2-7,NA,TRBV20-1,TGCAGTGCTAGTGGACCACAGGGGGCGCTGAACGAGCAGTACTTC,CSASGPQGALNEQYF
TRBD1,TRBJ2-1,NA,TRBV3-1/TRBV3-2,TGTGCCAGCAGCCACCCGGGACAGAACAATGAGCAGTTCTTC,CASSHPGQNNEQFF
NA,TRBJ2-3,NA,TRBV2,TGTGCCAGCCGAAGGACAGAGCTCACAGATACGCAGTATTTT,CASRRTELTDTQYF
NA,TRBJ1-2,few,TRBV29-1,TGCAGCGTTTTGGGAGGGGACTATGGCTACACCTTC,CSVLGGDYGYTF
NA,TRBJ1-4,NA,TRBV4-1,TGCGCCAGCAGCCCTAGGGGCCAGGGGAGTGAAAAACTGTTTTTT,CASSPRGQGSEKLFF
TRBD1,TRBJ1-5,NA,TRBV27,TGTGCCAGCAGTTTATCAGCAGGGGGCGTCGGTCCGGGGCCCCAGCATTTT,CASSLSAGGVGPGPQHF
NA,TRBJ1-5,many,TRBV2,TGTGCCAGCAGTGAAAGTTTCAGGCTTAATCAGCCCCAGCATTTT,CASSESFRLNQPQHF
NA,TRBJ2-5,NA,TRBV5-1,TGCGCCAGCAGCCGCACGGCAGGGGGGGAGACCCAGTACTTC,CASSRTAGGETQYF
NA,TRBJ2-3,NA,TRBV18,TGTGCCAGCTCACATGGAAGCGGGAGCACAGATACGCAGTATTTT,CASSHGSGSTDTQYF
NA,TRBJ2-3,once,TRBV24-1,TGTGCCACTGCGGGTTCCCTTCGCACTGATACGCAGTATTTT,CATAGSLRTDTQYF
NA,TRBJ2-2,NA,TRBV4-2,TGTGCCAGCAGCCAAGAGATTCTCGGGGGGAACACCGGGGAGCTGTTTTTT,CASSQEILGGNTGELFF
TRBD1,TRBJ1-1,NA,TRBV5-4,TGTGCCAGCAGCTTGTCAGGGGGCATCGTTGAAGCTTTCTTT,CASSLSGGIVEAFF
NA,TRBJ2-1,NA,TRBV3-1/TRBV3-2,TGTGCCAGCACCCAGGCAGGGGACAATGAGCAGTTCTTC,CASTQAGDNEQFF
TRBD2,TRBJ2-7,NA,TRBV19,TGTGCCAGTAGCGACCCTGGGACTAGCGGGAGGGACGAGCAGTACTTC,CASSDPGTSGRDEQYF
TRBD2,TRBJ2-1,NA,TRBV7-2,TGTGCCAGCAGCTTAGTGGGGCCGGGACTAGGTGACTATGAGCAGTTCTTC,CASSLVGPGLGDYEQFF
TRBD1,TRBJ2-5,once,TRBV7-9,TGTGCCAGCAGCTCGGGACAGGGACTCCAAGAGACCCAGTACTTC,CASSSGQGLQETQYF
NA,TRBJ1-4,NA,TRBV27,TGTGCCAGCTTCGGAGGGGAAGAAAAACTGTTTTTT,CASFGGEEKLFF
NA,TRBJ1-5,NA,TRBV27,TGTGCCAGCAGTTTATTCGCTCAGGGGTTTCAGCCCCAGCATTTT,CASSLFAQGFQPQHF
TRBD1,TRBJ1-2,NA,TRBV7-9,TGTGCCAGCAGTCCGCAGGGGGATGGCTACACCTTC,CASSPQGDGYTF